A single sample gave rise to the 30 T cell receptor beta chains below, sequenced in a study of blood T cell repertoires in COVID-19. Assay used: immunoSEQ multiplex PCR; TCRdb lists only in-frame clones, some missing. The data hold 130,000 or so clones, with 85% to 90% observed a single time. Sequences were obtained from peripheral blood. These receptors came from a human donor in a cohort sampled during active COVID-19.

This clone was seen once. Other DNA sequences within the sample encode an identical CDR3. This chain links TRBV2 with TRBJ2-1, with TRBD2 matching over 8 bases. This CDR3 is 15 amino acids long. CDR1 is SNHLY and CDR2 is FYNNEI in the germline V gene. V shed 5 bases, J shed 0 bases, and the junction held 3 bases outside the gene matches. The CDR3 protein is CASSRSGSSYNEQFF. CDR3 DNA sequence: TGTGCCAGCAGTAGAAGCGGGAGCTCCTACAATGAGCAGTTCTTC.

The genes are TRBV6-5 and TRBJ1-5; the D gene is possibly TRBD1 (6 bases). The germline V gene has CDR1 MNHEY and CDR2 SVGAGI. V gave up 6 bases and J gave up 1 base, with 13 bases separating them. The CDR3 totals 15 residues. The CDR3 reads CASRQGSTSNQPQHF. The CDR3 DNA reads as TGTGCCAGCAGACAGGGTAGTACGAGCAATCAGCCCCAGCATTTT.

The chain employs TRBV19 and TRBJ2-3; 8 nucleotides match TRBD1. J lost 3 bases, V lost 5 bases, and 4 bases had no gene match. The length of the CDR3 is 14 residues. CDR1 and CDR2 from the germline V gene are LNHDA and SQIVND (reference sequence). The CDR3 protein is CASSARTGTDTQYF. The DNA for the CDR3 is TGTGCCAGTAGTGCCCGGACAGGGACAGATACGCAGTATTTT.

The chain carries TRBV5-5 and TRBJ1-1, with D perhaps TRBD1 (5 bases). The CDR3 sequence is 13 residues long. V gave up 5 bases and J gave up 13 bases, with 21 bases separating them. Germline V gene data show CDR1 as SGHKS and CDR2 as YYEKEE (reference sequence). The DNA of the CDR3 is TGTGCCAGCAGTCAGGGCCAGGTATCCCATCTTTTCTTT. Its translation is CASSQGQVSHLFF.

This clone was observed a handful of times. The gene calls are TRBV14 and TRBJ2-7; TRBD1 aligns across 8 bases. V lost 1 base and J lost 2; bases outside the gene matches: 7. The germline gives CDR1 SGHDN, CDR2 FVKESK. This CDR3 spans 16 amino acids. CDR3 protein: CASSQVARGPTYEQYF. The CDR3 DNA is TGTGCCAGCAGCCAAGTGGCCAGGGGGCCAACCTACGAGCAGTACTTC.

The chain employs TRBV4-2 and TRBJ2-7, with 8 bases fitting TRBD1. CDR1 LGHNA and CDR2 YNFKEQ come from the germline V gene. J gave up 3 bases and V 1 base, and 5 bases lay outside the gene matches. This CDR3 region has 15 residues. DNA of the CDR3: TGTGCCAGCAGCCAAGGACAGGGGCCCTTCTACGAGCAGTACTTC. Translation: CASSQGQGPFYEQYF.

V usage is TRBV7-9 and J usage is TRBJ2-3, with a possible D match to TRBD1 (7 bases). Germline CDR1 reads SEHNR; CDR2 reads FQNEAQ (reference sequence). This CDR3 is built from 17 residues. Trimming pared 0 bases from V and 2 bases from J, leaving 15 bases between. CDR3 sequence reads: CASSLARGAGVTDTQYF. The CDR3 DNA reads TGTGCCAGCAGCTTAGCCAGGGGGGCCGGGGTCACAGATACGCAGTATTTT.

The CDR3 sequence: CASSRLEAGYEQYF. The DNA for the CDR3 is TGTGCCAGCTCACGTTTGGAGGCTGGCTACGAGCAGTACTTC. The rearrangement uses TRBV18 and TRBJ2-7; D is possibly TRBD2 (5 bases). CDR1 and CDR2 from the germline V gene are KGHSH and LQKENI. Trimming removed 4 bases from V and 3 bases from J, with 13 bases in between. The CDR3 sequence is 14 residues long.

CDR3 residues: CASSTLGDRDEKLFF. CDR3 DNA: TGTGCCAGCAGCACTTTAGGGGACAGGGACGAAAAACTGTTTTTT. The chain combines TRBV7-9 with TRBJ1-4, with TRBD1 matching over 9 bases. Germline V gene sequence: CDR1 SEHNR, CDR2 FQNEAQ (reference sequence). V lost 5 bases and J lost 8; bases outside the gene matches: 9. The CDR3 totals 15 residues.

This chain uses TRBV9 with TRBJ1-3; D remains unclear. The length of the CDR3 is 15 residues. Germline V CDR1 and CDR2: SGDLS, YYNGEE. The V end was cut by 3 bases, the J end by 0 bases, with 10 bases between. The CDR3 is CASSGRVSSGNTIYF. The DNA for the CDR3 is TGTGCCAGCAGCGGTCGGGTGAGCTCTGGAAACACCATATATTTT.

The chain couples TRBV5-4 to TRBJ1-1; unclear D gene. The germline CDR1 and CDR2 sequences are SGHNT and YYREEE (reference sequence). The V end lost 1 base, the J end lost 7 bases, and 20 bases lay between the germline ends. This CDR3 has 16 residues. The CDR3 here is CASSLNAGGVMGEAFF. The CDR3, as DNA: TGTGCCAGCAGCTTGAACGCGGGAGGTGTAATGGGTGAAGCTTTCTTT.

The chain joins TRBV20-1 to TRBJ1-2; no clear D. The CDR3 is 11 residues long. Germline-derived CDR1 and CDR2 are DFQATT and SNEGSKA (reference sequence). The V end lost 6 bases, the J end lost 5 bases, and 10 bases lay between the germline ends. This CDR3 reads CSAPVVYGYTF. DNA for the CDR3: TGCAGTGCCCCTGTAGTGTATGGCTACACCTTC.

Points on this clone: Other DNA sequences within the sample encode an identical CDR3. This chain joins TRBV24-1 and TRBJ2-3; TRBD2 is a possible D gene (5 bases). The germline CDR1 and CDR2 sequences are KGHDR and SFDVKD. This CDR3 is 16 amino acids long. V was shortened by 4 bases and J by 2 bases, with 15 bases between the two germline ends. The CDR3 DNA reads as TGTGCCACCAGTGACCCAACCACGGACTTCACAGATACGCAGTATTTT. Residues: CATSDPTTDFTDTQYF.

The rearrangement uses TRBV7-9 and TRBJ2-1; D unresolved. V was trimmed by 5 bases and J by 8 bases, leaving 7 bases between them. CDR1 and CDR2 from the germline V gene are SEHNR and FQNEAQ (reference sequence). CDR3 length equals 11 residues. The CDR3 nucleotides read TGTGCCAGCAGCCCTACGGATGAGCAGTTCTTC. Protein product: CASSPTDEQFF. Together with reference TRBV7-9 and TRBJ2-1, the CDR3 gives the full variable domain: DTGVSQNPRHKITKRGQNVTFRCDPISEHNRLYWYRQTLGQGPEFLTYFQNEAQLEKSRLLSDRFSAERPKGSFSTLEIQRTEQGDSAMYLCASSPTDEQFFGPGTRLTVL.

The CDR3 bases are TGTGCCAGCAGCCCCCCGGGACAGGGCTATGGCTACACCTTC. It specifies CASSPPGQGYGYTF. This chain links TRBV5-4 with TRBJ1-2; 9 bases are shared with TRBD1. The CDR3 has 14 residues. J gave up 4 bases and V 4 bases, and 5 bases lay outside the gene matches. Germline V gene sequence: CDR1 SGHNT, CDR2 YYREEE (reference sequence).

The chain links TRBV24-1 to TRBJ2-1, with D perhaps matching TRBD1 (5 bases). Trimming stripped 2 bases from V and 5 bases from J, with 12 bases between. The CDR3 sequence is 15 residues long. CDR1 is KGHDR, CDR2 SFDVKD, per germline. This CDR3 is CATSDSRQRNNEQFF. The CDR3 DNA is TGTGCCACCAGTGATTCCCGACAGAGAAACAATGAGCAGTTCTTC.

The chain recombines TRBV29-1 with TRBJ1-2; D remains ambiguous. CDR3 length equals 14 residues. In germline, CDR1 is SQVTM, CDR2 ANQGSEA. V gave up 5 bases and J gave up 3 bases, with 16 bases separating them. The CDR3 nucleotides read TGCAGCGTTCCTAAAGCCTTCTTAGACTATGGCTACACCTTC. This translates into CSVPKAFLDYGYTF.

The chain carries TRBV7-8 and TRBJ2-7; 8 nucleotides match TRBD1. After removal of 5 bases from V and 5 bases from J, the junction contained 8 bases not matched to a gene. Germline values: CDR1 SGHVS, CDR2 FQNEAQ. This CDR3 is 14 amino acids long. As DNA, the CDR3 is TGTGCCAGCAGCACCGGACAGGGATCCGACGAGCAGTACTTC. Translated: CASSTGQGSDEQYF.

The genes are TRBV18 and TRBJ2-5, with D possibly matching TRBD2 (5 bases). Germline CDR1 and CDR2: KGHSH and LQKENI. Trimming left V 5 bases short and J 9 bases short, with 16 bases between. The CDR3 has 13 residues. CDR3 residues: CASSILRNGAQYF. As DNA, the CDR3 is TGTGCCAGCTCAATCCTGAGAAACGGGGCCCAGTACTTC.

This CDR3 is CASGTSGSGELFF. CDR3 DNA: TGTGCCAGCGGTACTAGCGGGTCCGGGGAGCTGTTTTTT. The V call is TRBV6-5, the J call TRBJ2-2; 9 bases line up with TRBD2. With V trimmed by 8 bases and J by 6 bases, 4 bases remained unmatched. The CDR3 consists of 13 residues. Germline CDR1 is MNHEY and CDR2 is SVGAGI.

This rearrangement joins TRBV3-1 (or the pseudogene TRBV3-2) to TRBJ2-5; 8 nucleotides line up with TRBD2. The CDR3 has 15 residues. V was pared by 4 bases and J by 4 bases, with 8 bases of the junction left unmatched. The germline CDR1 and CDR2 sequences are LGHDT and YNNKEL (reference sequence). The DNA of the CDR3 is TGTGCCAGCAGCCGCGGGGGGCGGGAAGTAGAGACCCAGTACTTC. Translated, it gives CASSRGGREVETQYF.

The rearrangement joins TRBV6-4 to TRBJ2-7, with D perhaps TRBD1 (6 bases). The CDR3 runs to 14 residues. Germline-derived CDR1 and CDR2 are MRHNA and SNTAGT. Trimming removed 5 bases from V and 7 bases from J, with 18 bases in between. CDR3 residues: CASSPNGQFTEQYF. The DNA of the CDR3 is TGTGCCAGCAGTCCGAACGGACAGTTTACAGAGCAGTACTTC.

The chain combines TRBV5-1 with TRBJ1-1, with 12 bases fitting TRBD1. The trim removed 0 bases at V and 4 bases at J, leaving 7 bases unmatched. CDR3 size: 17 residues. Looked up from germline, CDR1 is SGHRS and CDR2 is YFSETQ. CDR3 region: CASSLGDRGRSVTEAFF. The CDR3 region has the DNA TGCGCCAGCAGCTTGGGGGACAGGGGGCGGTCGGTCACTGAAGCTTTCTTT.

The V gene is TRBV7-5, the J gene TRBJ2-3; the D call in the table, TRBD1, was not verified against the DNA. TRBV7-5 is a pseudogene. CDR3 length equals 17 residues. The DNA of the CDR3 is TGTGCCAGAAGCTTGGACCGCAACAGGGAAAGCACAGATACGCAGTATTTT. It translates to CARSLDRNRESTDTQYF.

About this clone: The junction and the germline gene differ at one end; a read error may be behind it. V usage is TRBV6-1 and J usage is TRBJ2-7; 7 bases align to TRBD2. Per the germline V gene, CDR1 is MNHNS and CDR2 is SASEGT. This CDR3 region has 12 residues. CDR3 coding DNA: TGTGCCAGCAGTGAAGCTGGAGTCGGGAGGAACTTC. As protein: CASSEAGVGRNF.

The rearrangement joins TRBV5-6 to TRBJ2-7, with D perhaps matching TRBD1 (5 bases). Germline CDR1 SGHDT, CDR2 YYEEEE. Trimming removed 4 bases from V and 7 bases from J, with 15 bases in between. This CDR3 has 13 residues. Here the CDR3 DNA reads TGTGCCAGCAGCCGCCTGGCCGACAGAGAGCAGTACTTC. It translates to CASSRLADREQYF.

The chain carries TRBV24-1 and TRBJ2-1; 8 bases agree with TRBD1. The CDR3 is made up of 15 amino acids. Unmatched junction bases numbered 4, after V lost 0 bases and J lost 7 bases. Germline V gives CDR1 KGHDR, CDR2 SFDVKD. The CDR3 protein is CATSDLQGARNEQFF. Here the CDR3 DNA reads TGTGCCACCAGTGATTTGCAGGGGGCGAGGAATGAGCAGTTCTTC.

V gene TRBV19 combines with J gene TRBJ2-3, with a tentative D call TRBD1 (6 bases). The CDR3 spans 15 residues. Germline CDR1 LNHDA, CDR2 SQIVND (reference sequence). Trimming took 6 bases from V and 8 from J, leaving 21 bases between them. The CDR3 spells CASSTVDRSRSTQYF. The DNA for the CDR3 is TGTGCCAGTAGCACAGTGGACAGAAGTAGGAGTACGCAGTATTTT.

This chain links TRBV7-8 with TRBJ2-2; D could derive from TRBD1 or TRBD2 (5 bases each). The CDR3 runs to 16 residues. CDR1 and CDR2 (germline): SGHVS, FQNEAQ. V lost 5 bases to trimming and J lost 3 bases, with 16 bases between them. The CDR3 loop is CASSGEGRAHTGELFF. CDR3 nucleotide sequence: TGTGCCAGCAGCGGAGAGGGCAGGGCACACACCGGGGAGCTGTTTTTT.

The J gene is TRBJ2-7, the V gene TRBV10-3, with 9 bases fitting TRBD2. The CDR3 loop spans 13 amino acids. With 8 bases clipped from V and 0 bases from J, the junction kept 2 bases outside the gene matches. CDR1 is ENHRY, CDR2 SYGVKD, per germline. The CDR3 sequence is CAIRSGSSYEQYF. CDR3 bases: TGTGCCATCCGTAGCGGGAGCTCCTACGAGCAGTACTTC.